This T cell receptor beta chain stems from a study of Graves' ophthalmopathy and Graves' hyperthyroidism. Background on the study: Ahead of any treatment, peripheral blood was obtained at the initial diagnosis.

Pregnancy or lactation, uncontrolled infections and other autoimmune diseases were grounds for excluding patients. The starting material, approximately 9.7 ml of fresh peripheral blood, provided the PBMCs. Beta-chain TCR CDR3 regions were amplified from RNA transcripts. An initial RT-PCR round employing HTBI primers preceded a second-round multiplex PCR. TCRdb used MiXCR to reprocess the multiplex PCR reads, holding one entry per CDR3 protein. The sample yields nearly 400,000 distinct CDR3 sequences, about 18% seen once. This CDR3 has 14 amino acids. With 3 bases removed from V and 3 bases from J, the gap between germline ends came to 9 bases. Germline-derived CDR1 and CDR2 are MDHEN and SYDVKM. Findings and limits, study-wide: Among thyroid clonotypes expanded above 0.001 frequency, most also appeared in blood.

This clonotype appeared many times. Its cognate antigen is unknown. The TCR comes from a woman aged 18-29 years with Graves' ophthalmopathy. The sample consisted of peripheral blood. The J gene is TRBJ1-5, the V gene TRBV28, with unresolved D. The CDR3 DNA sequence: TGTGCCAGCAGTTTGTTAGGAGACAATCAGCCCCAGCATTTT. Protein: CASSLLGDNQPQHF.